This record looks at one T cell receptor (beta chain) sequence and its context. This specimen belongs to a study of blood T cell repertoires in COVID-19. Study background: Sources were T cells, B-cell-depleted T cells, or PBMCs; the material itself was cDNA or gDNA.

This table comes from immunoSEQ multiplex PCR, and its TCRdb copy is limited to in-frame clones, with some not included. The sample lists approximately 100,000 clones; around nine tenths were seen once. The CDR3 extends over 13 amino acids. Trimming removed 6 bases from V and 7 bases from J; junction bases left unmatched: 5. Germline CDR1 MDHEN, CDR2 SYDVKM. The chain is built from TRBV28 and TRBJ2-1; 8 bases agree with TRBD2. This sequence was found in a man between 65 and 85 years old with acute or convalescent COVID-19. The sequencing sample was made of peripheral blood. The CDR3 DNA sequence: TGTGCCAGCAGGATAGCGGGAATGAATGAGCAGTTCTTC. Protein sequence: CASRIAGMNEQFF.